This T cell receptor (beta chain) is from a study of chemoradiotherapy in HPV16-positive cancers. Study-level background: Functional T-cell assays on a couple of HPV16-positive patients' cells defined candidate HPV-specific clones and common TCR motifs.

Assay used: immunoSEQ multiplex PCR; TCRdb lists only in-frame clones, some missing. The table records some 21,000 clones, 87% of them present only once. A word on this clone: The antigen is undetermined.

V lost 1 base, J lost 7 bases, and 6 bases stayed unmatched. Germline CDR1 and CDR2: SGHTS and YDEGEE. CDR3 size: 15 residues. Findings of the study overall: Candidate HPV-specific clones and E7-related TCR motifs grew in tumor during treatment.

Over chemoradiotherapy, repertoires were sampled more than once. The genes are TRBV5-8 and TRBJ2-1, with TRBD2 matching 9 bases. The sequences come from blood, collected from a patient who underwent chemoradiotherapy. The TCR originated in a human donor with HPV-associated anogenital cancer. The CDR3 spells CASSLYGLAKNEQFF. CDR3 DNA sequence: TGTGCCAGCAGCTTGTATGGACTAGCGAAGAATGAGCAGTTCTTC.